These 24 T cell receptor beta chains were all obtained from the same sample, sequenced in a study of identical twins. TCRdb analysed the 5' RACE reads with MiXCR anew, one entry per CDR3 protein. The sample lists about 240,000 distinct CDR3 sequences, 12% occurring once. These records were also assigned to another study, of yellow fever vaccine responses in identical twins.

Sequencing was performed on memory (CD45RO+) T cells sorted from blood. These receptors were taken from a woman aged 18-30 years in good health.

The sample holds a few counts of this clonotype. The CDR3: CASSLEAQETQYF. The CDR3 region has the DNA TGCGCCAGCAGCTTGGAGGCCCAAGAGACCCAGTACTTC. This sequence joins TRBV5-1 and TRBJ2-5; no definite D call. The CDR3 is 13 residues long. V was shortened by 0 bases and J by 1 base, with 4 bases between the two germline ends. Germline loops: CDR1 SGHRS, CDR2 YFSETQ.

This rearrangement joins TRBV5-1 to TRBJ2-7; D is ambiguous. CDR1 SGHRS and CDR2 YFSETQ come from the germline V gene. The CDR3 is 15 amino acids. Trimming left V 0 bases short and J 2 bases short, with 12 bases between. The CDR3 loop reads CASSLESGPTYEQYF. CDR3 in DNA: TGCGCCAGCAGCTTGGAGTCAGGCCCAACCTACGAGCAGTACTTC.

There are a few counts of this clonotype. The V gene is TRBV11-3, the J gene TRBJ2-1; TRBD1 agrees at 8 bases. Trimming at V came to 5 bases and at J to 5 bases, leaving 11 bases not matched to a gene. The CDR3 length is 16 residues. Germline CDR1 and CDR2: SGHNT and YENEEA. CDR3 DNA: TGTGCCAGCAGCCAGGGCGTTGGGACAGGTCACAATGAGCAGTTCTTC. Protein: CASSQGVGTGHNEQFF.

This chain links TRBV6-2 or TRBV6-3 with TRBJ2-7, with D tentatively TRBD2 (6 bases). CDR1 MNHEY and CDR2 SVGEGT come from the germline V gene. Deletions cut 5 bases from V and 7 bases from J, with 21 bases between. The length of the CDR3 is 15 residues. The CDR3 reads CASSGTGTSLFEQYF. The CDR3 nucleotides read TGTGCCAGCAGTGGCACCGGGACTTCCTTGTTTGAGCAGTACTTC.

The rearrangement uses TRBV15 and TRBJ2-3; TRBD2 aligns across 8 bases. V shed 2 bases, J shed 6 bases, and the junction held 16 bases outside the gene matches. Germline lookup yields CDR1 LNHNV and CDR2 YYDKDF (reference sequence). The CDR3 consists of 18 residues. The CDR3 here is CATSRPSGGLGGVDTQYF. The CDR3 DNA reads TGTGCCACCAGCAGACCTTCCGGGGGACTAGGTGGGGTGGATACGCAGTATTTT.

This clonotype was picked up a small number of times. The chain recombines TRBV3-1 with TRBJ2-7; D is tentatively TRBD1 or TRBD2 (5 bases each). The CDR3 spans 13 residues. In germline, CDR1 is LGHDT, CDR2 YNNKEL (reference sequence). The V end lost 4 bases, the J end lost 6 bases, and 13 bases lay between the germline ends. The DNA of the CDR3 is TGTGCCAGCAGCCCGCCGGGGCGGCTCGAGCAGTACTTC. Amino acid sequence: CASSPPGRLEQYF.

This clonotype has only a few counts. The V call is TRBV6-1, the J call TRBJ2-3; no definite D call. V gave up 6 bases and J gave up 6 bases, with 16 bases separating them. This CDR3 has 14 residues. CDR1 is MNHNS and CDR2 is SASEGT in the germline V gene. For the CDR3, the DNA is TGTGCCAGCAGCCCAACTACCCCAGTCGATACGCAGTATTTT. This sequence encodes CASSPTTPVDTQYF.

This clonotype appeared a few times. V and J are TRBV15 and TRBJ2-5, with 14 nucleotides matching TRBD2. The germline gives CDR1 LNHNV, CDR2 YYDKDF (reference sequence). V lost 0 bases and J lost 3; bases outside the gene matches: 3. This CDR3 spans 17 amino acids. The CDR3 here is CATSRDSGLAGEETQYF. CDR3 sequence (DNA): TGTGCCACCAGCAGAGATTCGGGACTAGCGGGAGAAGAGACCCAGTACTTC. Full variable domain (outside the CDR3, taken from reference TRBV15 and TRBJ2-5): DAMVIQNPRYQVTQFGKPVTLSCSQTLNHNVMYWYQQKSSQAPKLLFHYYDKDFNNEADTPDNFQSRRPNTSFCFLDIRSPGLGDTAMYLCATSRDSGLAGEETQYFGPGTRLLVL.

This clonotype was recorded a few times. An end of the junction differs from the germline gene, which may be a read error. The chain combines TRBV30 with TRBJ2-7, with 7 bases lining up with TRBD1. The CDR3 loop spans 14 amino acids. The germline V gene encodes CDR1 GTSNPN and CDR2 SVGIG (reference sequence). CDR3: CVWSATDRFYEQYF. The CDR3, as DNA: TGTGTCTGGAGTGCGACGGACAGGTTCTACGAGCAGTACTTC.

V gene TRBV7-3 combines with J gene TRBJ2-5; a possible D gene is TRBD2 (5 bases). V lost 0 bases, J lost 2 bases, and 10 bases lay in between. Per the germline V gene, CDR1 is SGHTA and CDR2 is FQGTGA. This CDR3 region has 15 residues. The CDR3 here is CASSLTGSGQETQYF. In nucleotides, the CDR3 is TGTGCCAGCAGCTTAACGGGCAGCGGTCAAGAGACCCAGTACTTC. The full variable domain, in which reference TRBV7-3 and TRBJ2-5 provide the parts outside the CDR3, is GAGVSQTPSNKVTEKGKYVELRCDPISGHTALYWYRQSLGQGPEFLIYFQGTGAADDSGLPNDRFFAVRPEGSVSTLKIQRTERGDSAVYLCASSLTGSGQETQYFGPGTRLLVL.

This clonotype was found a few times. The rearrangement links TRBV6-2 or TRBV6-3 to TRBJ1-6, with 8 positions matching TRBD1. CDR3 size: 14 residues. V dropped 4 bases and J dropped 10; count of bases not matched to a gene: 6. Per germline, CDR1 MNHEY and CDR2 SVGEGT. CDR3 sequence: CASSSTGERSPLHF. CDR3 DNA sequence: TGTGCCAGCAGTTCGACAGGGGAGAGATCACCCCTCCACTTT.

This chain links TRBV6-4 with TRBJ2-1; TRBD1 might be the D (6 bases). From germline, CDR1 is MRHNA and CDR2 SNTAGT. The CDR3 consists of 14 residues. Trimming cost V 2 bases and J 8 bases, with 13 bases left between them. In DNA form, the CDR3 reads TGTGCCAGCAGTGACCCCACAGGGTCGGATGAGCAGTTCTTC. Protein sequence: CASSDPTGSDEQFF.

There are a few counts of this clonotype. J is TRBJ2-1 and V is TRBV7-2; TRBD1 is a possible D gene (6 bases). V shed 5 bases and J shed 6 bases, with 14 bases lying between them. The germline V gene encodes CDR1 SGHTA and CDR2 FQGNSA. The CDR3 totals 14 residues. DNA of the CDR3: TGTGCCAGCAGCCCGACAGGTGTACGCAATGAGCAGTTCTTC. Translated: CASSPTGVRNEQFF.

The rearrangement joins TRBV29-1 to TRBJ1-2; no clear D. The CDR3 sequence is 11 residues long. Germline values: CDR1 SQVTM, CDR2 ANQGSEA. V lost 2 bases to trimming and J lost 5 bases, with 6 bases between them. CDR3 coding DNA: TGCAGCGTTGAACATCTTTATGGCTACACCTTC. It encodes CSVEHLYGYTF.

This clonotype was counted many times. The J gene is TRBJ2-7, the V gene TRBV5-1; 7 bases fit TRBD1. Germline V gene lookup returns CDR1 SGHRS and CDR2 YFSETQ. J gave up 3 bases and V 0 bases, and 0 bases lay outside the gene matches. The CDR3 is made up of 13 amino acids. As DNA, the CDR3 is TGCGCCAGCAGCTTGGACAGGGGCTACGAGCAGTACTTC. Translation: CASSLDRGYEQYF.

This clonotype was seen more than once but under ten times. CDR3 in amino acids: CASSIRDRGEQFF. The CDR3 DNA sequence: TGTGCCAGCAGCATCCGGGACAGGGGTGAGCAGTTCTTC. This sequence joins TRBV9 and TRBJ2-1, with 10 bases fitting TRBD1. In germline, CDR1 is SGDLS, CDR2 YYNGEE. Trimming took 4 bases from V and 9 from J; bases not matched to a gene: 4. The CDR3 runs 13 residues. The complete variable domain, with remaining parts taken from reference TRBV9 and TRBJ2-1, reads DSGVTQTPKHLITATGQRVTLRCSPRSGDLSVYWYQQSLDQGLQFLIQYYNGEERAKGNILERFSAQQFPDLHSELNLSSLELGDSALYFCASSIRDRGEQFFGPGTRLTVL.

There are a few counts of this clonotype. The rearrangement links TRBV25-1 to TRBJ1-3; D gene uncertain. V lost 4 bases and J 0 bases, leaving 10 bases between the germline ends. The CDR3 contains 15 residues. From germline, CDR1 is MGHDK and CDR2 SYGVNS. The CDR3 region has the DNA TGTGCCAGCAGTGGGCTGGGCCTCTCTGGAAACACCATATATTTT. Amino acids: CASSGLGLSGNTIYF. Looking up the rest from reference TRBV25-1 and TRBJ1-3 gives the full variable domain: EADIYQTPRYLVIGTGKKITLECSQTMGHDKMYWYQQDPGMELHLIHYSYGVNSTEKGDLSSESTVSRIRTEHFPLTLESARPSHTSQYLCASSGLGLSGNTIYFGEGSWLTVV.

The chain is built from TRBV20-1 and TRBJ1-6; 7 nucleotides line up with TRBD1. V lost 1 base, J lost 5 bases, and 2 bases stayed unmatched. The CDR3 has 14 amino acids. CDR1 and CDR2 (germline): DFQATT, SNEGSKA (reference sequence). The CDR3 bases are TGCAGTGCTAGAGTGGGGACAGATAATTCACCCCTCCACTTT. This sequence encodes CSARVGTDNSPLHF.

The J gene is TRBJ1-6, the V gene TRBV3-1; D is unclear. V lost 0 bases and J lost 11, with 8 bases in between. Germline V lookup: CDR1 LGHDT, CDR2 YNNKEL (reference sequence). This CDR3 has 13 residues. CDR3 residues: CASSQDSGAPLHF. The CDR3 DNA follows: TGTGCCAGCAGCCAAGATAGTGGAGCACCCCTCCACTTT.

This clonotype was picked up many times. This chain connects TRBV7-2 to TRBJ2-5; 8 bases fit TRBD1. The V gene's germline CDR1 is SGHTA and CDR2 FQGNSA. The J segment lost 6 bases and the V segment lost 0 bases, leaving 9 bases of the junction unmatched. The CDR3 runs 16 residues. The CDR3 loop is CASSLAGRQGKQTQYF. CDR3 DNA sequence: TGTGCCAGCAGCTTAGCGGGGCGACAGGGGAAGCAGACCCAGTACTTC. The full variable domain, completed using reference TRBV7-2 and TRBJ2-5, is GAGVSQSPSNKVTEKGKDVELRCDPISGHTALYWYRQSLGQGLEFLIYFQGNSAPDKSGLPSDRFSAERTGGSVSTLTIQRTQQEDSAVYLCASSLAGRQGKQTQYFGPGTRLLVL.

This clonotype showed up many times. The chain links TRBV12-3 or TRBV12-4 to TRBJ1-2; D not resolved. Between the trimmed V and J ends, which lost 1 base and 0 bases, there was a span of 3 bases. The length of the CDR3 is 13 residues. The CDR3: CASSLDTNYGYTF. The CDR3 nucleotides are TGTGCCAGCAGTTTAGACACTAACTATGGCTACACCTTC.

This clonotype was seen a handful of times. V usage is TRBV11-2 and J usage is TRBJ2-1; 7 bases agree with TRBD2. Germline CDR1 and CDR2: SGHAT and FQNNGV. CDR3 length: 15 residues. The V gene end was trimmed by 5 bases and the J gene end by 4 bases; junction bases not matched to a gene: 8. CDR3 nucleotides: TGTGCCAGCAGCCAACTGACTAGCAGATACAATGAGCAGTTCTTC. Its translation is CASSQLTSRYNEQFF.

This clonotype came up a few times. The chain uses TRBV28 and TRBJ2-6; D may be TRBD1 (7 bases). Trimming removed 7 bases from V and 0 bases from J, with 16 bases in between. From germline, CDR1 is MDHEN and CDR2 SYDVKM. CDR3 length equals 17 residues. This CDR3 is CASTQGGSFSGANVLTF. The DNA for the CDR3 is TGTGCCAGCACCCAGGGGGGATCCTTCTCTGGGGCCAACGTCCTGACTTTC.

V gene TRBV4-1 combines with J gene TRBJ2-7; D possibly corresponds to TRBD1 (5 bases). This CDR3 region has 13 residues. Trimming removed 6 bases at V and 2 bases at J, with 11 bases between. Germline CDR1 and CDR2: MGHRA and YSYEKL. In DNA, the CDR3 is TGCGCCAGCAGTCGGGCAGGGACCTACGAGCAGTACTTC. Translation gives CASSRAGTYEQYF.